These T cell receptor beta chains were read from a single sample in a study of blood T cell repertoires in COVID-19. The method was immunoSEQ multiplex PCR; TCRdb's version includes in-frame clones alone and lacks a portion of them. Of roughly 280,000 clones listed, 88% are singletons. The sample taken for sequencing was PBMCs or T cells enriched from blood (not recorded which). These receptors were obtained from a woman between 45 and 65 years old who had recovered from COVID-19. Both conserved end residues are part of each CDR3. Fields, in order: CDR3 DNA, CDR3 protein, J gene, V gene, D gene, CDR3 length, clone size. D genes are given only for firm matches. Only some rows state a clone size, as once, few, many or a class for expanded clones.

CDR3 DNA: TGTGCCAGCAGCTTAGGGGACTTTAGCTATGGCTACACCTTC
CDR3 protein: CASSLGDFSYGYTF
J gene: TRBJ1-2
V gene: TRBV7-8
D gene: .
CDR3 length: 14
clone size: .

CDR3 DNA: TGTGCCAGCAGGTTACAGGGGTATGGCTACACCTTC
CDR3 protein: CASRLQGYGYTF
J gene: TRBJ1-2
V gene: TRBV28
D gene: TRBD1
CDR3 length: 12
clone size: .

CDR3 DNA: TGTGCCAGCAGAGCGGGAGGCCCCGAGCAGTACTTC
CDR3 protein: CASRAGGPEQYF
J gene: TRBJ2-7
V gene: TRBV5-4
D gene: TRBD2
CDR3 length: 12
clone size: .

CDR3 DNA: TGCGCCAGCAGCTTGAGGGGAGGGTTGGATACGCAGTATTTT
CDR3 protein: CASSLRGGLDTQYF
J gene: TRBJ2-3
V gene: TRBV5-1
D gene: TRBD2
CDR3 length: 14
clone size: .

CDR3 DNA: TGTGCCAGCAGTGACGGGACAGGGCGTTCTAACTATGGCTACACCTTC
CDR3 protein: CASSDGTGRSNYGYTF
J gene: TRBJ1-2
V gene: TRBV28
D gene: TRBD1
CDR3 length: 16
clone size: .

CDR3 DNA: TGTGCCAGCAGCTTAGACTGGGGGGGAAGGAAAGGCCAGCCCCAGCATTTT
CDR3 protein: CASSLDWGGRKGQPQHF
J gene: TRBJ1-5
V gene: TRBV11-3
D gene: .
CDR3 length: 17
clone size: .

CDR3 DNA: TGTGCCAGCAGGATAACGGGGATTAACACTGAAGCTTTCTTT
CDR3 protein: CASRITGINTEAFF
J gene: TRBJ1-1
V gene: TRBV19
D gene: .
CDR3 length: 14
clone size: .

CDR3 DNA: TGTGCCAGCAGAAGGACAGGGGGCTATGGCTACACCTTC
CDR3 protein: CASRRTGGYGYTF
J gene: TRBJ1-2
V gene: TRBV6-5
D gene: TRBD1
CDR3 length: 13
clone size: .

CDR3 DNA: TGCGCCAGCAGCCAACCAGGGGGCTACTATGGCTACACCTTC
CDR3 protein: CASSQPGGYYGYTF
J gene: TRBJ1-2
V gene: TRBV4-1
D gene: TRBD1
CDR3 length: 14
clone size: .

CDR3 DNA: TGCGCCAGCAGCCAAGATCTTGGCAGGGTGTATGGCTACACCTTC
CDR3 protein: CASSQDLGRVYGYTF
J gene: TRBJ1-2
V gene: TRBV4-3
D gene: .
CDR3 length: 15
clone size: .

CDR3 DNA: TGTGCCAGCAGCTTGAGCGGGGGCGCCACCGGGGAGCTGTTTTTT
CDR3 protein: CASSLSGGATGELFF
J gene: TRBJ2-2
V gene: TRBV7-2
D gene: TRBD2
CDR3 length: 15
clone size: .

CDR3 DNA: TGTGCCAGCAGCTTAATTGGGGCAGCGCTCACCGGGGAGCTGTTTTTT
CDR3 protein: CASSLIGAALTGELFF
J gene: TRBJ2-2
V gene: TRBV7-3
D gene: .
CDR3 length: 16
clone size: .

CDR3 DNA: TGCGCCAGCAGTCATCAACAGGGGGAGAACACCGGGGAGCTGTTTTTT
CDR3 protein: CASSHQQGENTGELFF
J gene: TRBJ2-2
V gene: TRBV23-1
D gene: TRBD1
CDR3 length: 16
clone size: .

CDR3 DNA: TGCGCCAGCAGCCAAATTGGGGGGGCGTACGAGCAGTACTTC
CDR3 protein: CASSQIGGAYEQYF
J gene: TRBJ2-7
V gene: TRBV4-1
D gene: .
CDR3 length: 14
clone size: .

CDR3 DNA: TGTGCCAGCAGTCATATCCGGGTAACATATAATTCACCCCTCCACTTT
CDR3 protein: CASSHIRVTYNSPLHF
J gene: TRBJ1-6
V gene: TRBV6-4
D gene: .
CDR3 length: 16
clone size: .

CDR3 DNA: TGTGCCTGGAACCCTTCTGGACAAGAAGCTTTCTTT
CDR3 protein: CAWNPSGQEAFF
J gene: TRBJ1-1
V gene: TRBV30
D gene: .
CDR3 length: 12
clone size: few

CDR3 DNA: TGTGCCAGCATCCCCTACAGGGGGATGAACACTGAAGCTTTCTTT
CDR3 protein: CASIPYRGMNTEAFF
J gene: TRBJ1-1
V gene: TRBV6-5
D gene: TRBD1
CDR3 length: 15
clone size: .

CDR3 DNA: TGTGCTTGGGGACAGGGACTAGATGGCTACACCTTC
CDR3 protein: CAWGQGLDGYTF
J gene: TRBJ1-2
V gene: TRBV30
D gene: TRBD1
CDR3 length: 12
clone size: .

CDR3 DNA: TGTGCCTGGAGTGCCGGGACAGGGGTTAATCAGCCCCAGCATTTT
CDR3 protein: CAWSAGTGVNQPQHF
J gene: TRBJ1-5
V gene: TRBV30
D gene: TRBD1
CDR3 length: 15
clone size: .

CDR3 DNA: TGTGCCAGCAGTCCTTGGACAGGGCCGGGAAACACCATATATTTT
CDR3 protein: CASSPWTGPGNTIYF
J gene: TRBJ1-3
V gene: TRBV28
D gene: TRBD1
CDR3 length: 15
clone size: .

CDR3 DNA: TGTGCCAGCAGCTTAGAGGTCGGTGAGCAGTTCTTC
CDR3 protein: CASSLEVGEQFF
J gene: TRBJ2-1
V gene: TRBV11-2
D gene: .
CDR3 length: 12
clone size: .

CDR3 DNA: TGTGCCAGCAGTTGGACAGGGCAGGGGGGAAACACCATATATTTT
CDR3 protein: CASSWTGQGGNTIYF
J gene: TRBJ1-3
V gene: TRBV6-5
D gene: TRBD1
CDR3 length: 15
clone size: .

CDR3 DNA: TGTGCTAGTGGTTCCGACAGAGCCTATGGCTACACCTTC
CDR3 protein: CASGSDRAYGYTF
J gene: TRBJ1-2
V gene: TRBV12-5
D gene: .
CDR3 length: 13
clone size: .

CDR3 DNA: TGTGCCATCAGTGAGCCGGGACAGGGAGGGGGGTACGAGCAGTACTTC
CDR3 protein: CAISEPGQGGGYEQYF
J gene: TRBJ2-7
V gene: TRBV10-3
D gene: TRBD1
CDR3 length: 16
clone size: once

CDR3 DNA: TGTGCCAGCAGCCCCCGACTATGGGATGAGCAGTTCTTC
CDR3 protein: CASSPRLWDEQFF
J gene: TRBJ2-1
V gene: TRBV7-3
D gene: .
CDR3 length: 13
clone size: .

CDR3 DNA: TGTGCCAGCGCTAATACCCCAGAGGGCACTGAAGCTTTCTTT
CDR3 protein: CASANTPEGTEAFF
J gene: TRBJ1-1
V gene: TRBV5-4
D gene: .
CDR3 length: 14
clone size: .

CDR3 DNA: TGTGCCAGCAGCCTACTAGCGGACCGCTCCTACGAGCAGTACTTC
CDR3 protein: CASSLLADRSYEQYF
J gene: TRBJ2-7
V gene: TRBV6-5
D gene: TRBD2
CDR3 length: 15
clone size: .

CDR3 DNA: TGTGCCAGCACCTGGACTAGCGGGGCCCCCGGTTACAATGAGCAGTTCTTC
CDR3 protein: CASTWTSGAPGYNEQFF
J gene: TRBJ2-1
V gene: TRBV28
D gene: TRBD2
CDR3 length: 17
clone size: .

CDR3 DNA: TGTGCCTTCCTCTACCCGGGAAAAGACACTGAAGCTTTCTTT
CDR3 protein: CAFLYPGKDTEAFF
J gene: TRBJ1-1
V gene: TRBV30
D gene: .
CDR3 length: 14
clone size: .

CDR3 DNA: TGTGCCAGCAGTTTAATAAAGGGACAGGGATACTCCTACGAGCAGTACTTC
CDR3 protein: CASSLIKGQGYSYEQYF
J gene: TRBJ2-7
V gene: TRBV28
D gene: TRBD1
CDR3 length: 17
clone size: .

CDR3 DNA: TGTGCCAGCAGCTTTAGACTAGCGGCTAACACCGGGGAGCTGTTTTTT
CDR3 protein: CASSFRLAANTGELFF
J gene: TRBJ2-2
V gene: TRBV7-2
D gene: TRBD2
CDR3 length: 16
clone size: few

CDR3 DNA: TGTGCCAGCACCTTACCGGTTTACAATGAGCAGTTCTTC
CDR3 protein: CASTLPVYNEQFF
J gene: TRBJ2-1
V gene: TRBV28
D gene: .
CDR3 length: 13
clone size: .

CDR3 DNA: TGCGCCAGCAGCCAGGACAGGGGTTCCTACGAGCAGTACTTC
CDR3 protein: CASSQDRGSYEQYF
J gene: TRBJ2-7
V gene: TRBV4-3
D gene: TRBD1
CDR3 length: 14
clone size: .

CDR3 DNA: TGCAGCGTTGATTTAGACAGAGACGGAAACACCATATATTTT
CDR3 protein: CSVDLDRDGNTIYF
J gene: TRBJ1-3
V gene: TRBV29-1
D gene: .
CDR3 length: 14
clone size: .

CDR3 DNA: TGTGCCAGCAGGTATGGACAGGGAAATCGGGAGCAGTTCTTC
CDR3 protein: CASRYGQGNREQFF
J gene: TRBJ2-1
V gene: TRBV6-5
D gene: TRBD1
CDR3 length: 14
clone size: .

CDR3 DNA: TGTGCCACCAGTGATTTGGCGGGAGAGGAGCAAGAGACCCAGTACTTC
CDR3 protein: CATSDLAGEEQETQYF
J gene: TRBJ2-5
V gene: TRBV24-1
D gene: TRBD2
CDR3 length: 16
clone size: .

CDR3 DNA: TGTGCCAGCAGTTTGGGAGGGGGAAACACTGAAGCTTTCTTT
CDR3 protein: CASSLGGGNTEAFF
J gene: TRBJ1-1
V gene: TRBV28
D gene: .
CDR3 length: 14
clone size: .

CDR3 DNA: TGCAGTGCCTATGCGGAGGGGCAGTTCTTC
CDR3 protein: CSAYAEGQFF
J gene: TRBJ2-1
V gene: TRBV20-1
D gene: .
CDR3 length: 10
clone size: .

CDR3 DNA: TGTGCCAGCACAAGGACAGGGTTGTACACTGAAGCTTTCTTT
CDR3 protein: CASTRTGLYTEAFF
J gene: TRBJ1-1
V gene: TRBV7-2
D gene: TRBD1
CDR3 length: 14
clone size: once

CDR3 DNA: TGTGCCAGCAGTTCCCACCGGGCTAGCGGGAGTTTCGGTGGCGGGGAGCTGTTTTTT
CDR3 protein: CASSSHRASGSFGGGELFF
J gene: TRBJ2-2
V gene: TRBV6-2/TRBV6-3
D gene: TRBD2
CDR3 length: 19
clone size: .

CDR3 DNA: TGTGCCAGCAGCTTATACGGGAGAGCCTACAATGAGCAGTTCTTC
CDR3 protein: CASSLYGRAYNEQFF
J gene: TRBJ2-1
V gene: TRBV5-6
D gene: .
CDR3 length: 15
clone size: .

CDR3 DNA: TGTGCCAGCAGCTCCTACAGGGGCGAGCAGTTCTTC
CDR3 protein: CASSSYRGEQFF
J gene: TRBJ2-1
V gene: TRBV7-2
D gene: TRBD1
CDR3 length: 12
clone size: .

CDR3 DNA: TGTGCCAGCAGTGAAGCGGTGATAACTCTGAACACTGAAGCTTTCTTT
CDR3 protein: CASSEAVITLNTEAFF
J gene: TRBJ1-1
V gene: TRBV6-1
D gene: .
CDR3 length: 16
clone size: .

CDR3 DNA: TGTGCCAGCTCCCAAAGGACAGGGGAACCGGATACGCAGTATTTT
CDR3 protein: CASSQRTGEPDTQYF
J gene: TRBJ2-3
V gene: TRBV18
D gene: TRBD1
CDR3 length: 15
clone size: .

CDR3 DNA: TGTGCCAGCAGTATGAGGACAGGGGGGCCTATTGAAGCTTTCTTT
CDR3 protein: CASSMRTGGPIEAFF
J gene: TRBJ1-1
V gene: TRBV28
D gene: TRBD1
CDR3 length: 15
clone size: .

CDR3 DNA: TGTGCCAGCTCAAGGACTAGCGGGGAGCAGTTCTTC
CDR3 protein: CASSRTSGEQFF
J gene: TRBJ2-1
V gene: TRBV18
D gene: TRBD2
CDR3 length: 12
clone size: .

CDR3 DNA: TGTGCCAGCAGCTTGGCCGGGGCGAACACCGGGGAGCTGTTTTTT
CDR3 protein: CASSLAGANTGELFF
J gene: TRBJ2-2
V gene: TRBV5-4
D gene: .
CDR3 length: 15
clone size: .

CDR3 DNA: TGTGCCAGCAGTCCCCGGACGGAGGGGTCTGAAAAACTGTTTTTT
CDR3 protein: CASSPRTEGSEKLFF
J gene: TRBJ1-4
V gene: TRBV28
D gene: .
CDR3 length: 15
clone size: .

CDR3 DNA: TGTGCCAGCAGCCAAAATTTCGGAGAGACCCAGTACTTC
CDR3 protein: CASSQNFGETQYF
J gene: TRBJ2-5
V gene: TRBV3-1/TRBV3-2
D gene: .
CDR3 length: 13
clone size: .

CDR3 DNA: TGTGCCAGCTCACCTCTAGCGGGAGTCAATGAGCAGTTCTTC
CDR3 protein: CASSPLAGVNEQFF
J gene: TRBJ2-1
V gene: TRBV18
D gene: TRBD2
CDR3 length: 14
clone size: .

CDR3 DNA: TGTGCCAGCAGCCCCAAACTAGCGGGAAAATCCACCGGGGAGCTGTTTTTT
CDR3 protein: CASSPKLAGKSTGELFF
J gene: TRBJ2-2
V gene: TRBV3-1/TRBV3-2
D gene: TRBD2
CDR3 length: 17
clone size: .